This T cell receptor beta chain stems from a study of tumor-infiltrating lymphocytes in primary liver carcinoma. The template, around 540 ng total RNA, yielded TCR beta cDNA made with a constant-region primer. It was through three nested multiplex PCR rounds of slightly modified ARM-PCR that TCR beta libraries arose. MiXCR was run by TCRdb on the multiplex PCR reads, yielding one entry per CDR3 protein. The repertoire holds some 190,000 distinct CDR3 sequences, with about 60% as singletons. Germline DNA was also extracted, and blood RNA was taken from unsorted whole blood. This clonotype appeared many times. The clonotype originates from a man in his forties with primary liver carcinoma and hepatitis B virus infection. Material for sequencing was peripheral blood.

In nucleotides, the CDR3 is TGTGCCAGCAGCAATGACTTTGGACAGTTGAACACCGGGGAGCTGTTTTTT. Residues: CASSNDFGQLNTGELFF. The genes are TRBV11-2 and TRBJ2-2; D is possibly TRBD1 (6 bases). Trimming removed 5 bases at V and 1 base at J, with 17 bases between. There are 17 residues in the CDR3. Per the germline V gene, CDR1 is SGHAT and CDR2 is FQNNGV.